The rows below give T cell receptor beta chains drawn from one sample of a study of graft-versus-host responses after intestinal transplantation. The table came from immunoSEQ multiplex PCR; TCRdb's copy has only in-frame clones and leaves some out. Of about 39,000 clones listed, over 85% are singletons. Sequencing used PBMCs, obtained about nine months after transplant. The origin of the receptors is a human patient who received an intestinal transplant, so some T cells may come from the graft donor. CDR3s include the opening cysteine and the closing phenylalanine or tryptophan. A D gene is named only where the DNA matches it firmly. Only some rows state a clone size, as once, few, many or a class for expanded clones.

TRBV19	.	TRBJ2-2	.	CASSITITGELFF	TGTGCCAGTAGTATTACAATCACCGGGGAGCTGTTTTTT
TRBV21-1	.	TRBJ1-4	.	CASSKKGTLPTNEKLFF	TGTGCCAGCAGCAAAAAGGGGACCCTCCCAACTAATGAAAAACTGTTTTTT
TRBV7-9	.	TRBJ2-3	.	CVSSSFTDTQYF	TGTGTCAGCAGCTCGTTCACAGATACGCAGTATTTT
TRBV7-8	.	TRBJ1-2	once	CASSLALVGFGYGYTF	TGTGCCAGCAGCTTAGCTTTAGTTGGTTTCGGATATGGCTACACCTTC
TRBV6-6	TRBD1	TRBJ1-6	.	CASRQGWDSPLHF	TGTGCCAGCCGACAGGGATGGGATTCACCCCTCCACTTT
TRBV7-8	.	TRBJ1-5	.	CASSLGNQPQHF	TGTGCCAGCAGCTTGGGCAATCAGCCCCAGCATTTT
TRBV7-9	TRBD2	TRBJ2-3	.	CASSWLAGPPQYF	TGTGCCAGCAGCTGGCTAGCGGGGCCGCCACAGTATTTT
TRBV6-5	TRBD2	TRBJ2-2	.	CASTGLARGRGELFF	TGTGCCAGCACAGGACTAGCGAGGGGGCGGGGGGAGCTGTTTTTT
TRBV7-6	TRBD1	TRBJ2-7	.	CASSSGQAPEQYF	TGTGCCAGCAGCTCCGGACAGGCCCCCGAGCAGTACTTC
TRBV5-5	TRBD2	TRBJ2-7	.	CASSPPGGLSEQYF	TGTGCCAGCAGCCCTCCGGGGGGGCTGAGTGAGCAGTACTTC
TRBV11-2	.	TRBJ1-1	.	CASSLGEMNTEAFF	TGTGCCAGCAGCTTGGGGGAGATGAACACTGAAGCTTTCTTT
TRBV4-1	TRBD1	TRBJ1-3	few	CASSQASWPGGIENTIYF	TGCGCCAGCAGCCAAGCCTCCTGGCCAGGGGGCATTGAAAACACCATATATTTT
TRBV4-2	TRBD1	TRBJ1-6	.	CASSQTRQGSSYNSPLHF	TGTGCCAGCAGCCAAACTCGACAGGGGAGCTCCTATAATTCACCCCTCCACTTT
TRBV4-1	.	TRBJ1-4	.	CASSQEPEGDEKLFF	TGCGCCAGCAGCCAAGAACCGGAGGGGGATGAAAAACTGTTTTTT
TRBV5-6	.	TRBJ1-4	.	CASSLMGTREKLFF	TGTGCCAGCAGCTTGATGGGAACCCGGGAAAAACTGTTTTTT
TRBV2	.	TRBJ1-5	once	CASSEAQRDQPQHF	TGTGCCAGCAGTGAAGCGCAAAGGGATCAGCCCCAGCATTTT
TRBV5-4	.	TRBJ2-7	.	CASSLGIGFYEQYF	TGTGCCAGCAGCTTGGGAATCGGATTCTACGAGCAGTACTTC
TRBV7-3	TRBD2	TRBJ2-1	.	CASSFSGGAYEQFF	TGTGCCAGCAGCTTTAGCGGGGGGGCGTACGAGCAGTTCTTC
TRBV4-1	TRBD1	TRBJ1-1	once	CASSPPGGIEAFF	TGCGCCAGCAGCCCACCAGGGGGCATTGAAGCTTTCTTT
TRBV6-9	.	TRBJ1-2	.	CASSYSGRGYCGYTF	TGTGCCAGCAGTTATTCGGGCAGGGGTTACTGTGGCTACACCTTC
TRBV6-1	.	TRBJ2-7	.	CASLSSWGAYEQYF	TGTGCCAGCCTCTCTTCGTGGGGGGCCTACGAGCAGTACTTC
TRBV4-1	TRBD1	TRBJ1-6	.	CASSQAGGNNSPLHF	TGCGCCAGCAGCCAAGCAGGGGGTAATAATTCACCCCTCCACTTT
TRBV7-9	.	TRBJ2-7	.	CASSPRGAYEQYF	TGTGCCAGCAGCCCCCGGGGGGCGTACGAGCAGTACTTC
TRBV7-9	.	TRBJ1-4	.	CAGSRTLVDEKLFF	TGTGCCGGATCGCGGACACTGGTTGATGAAAAACTGTTTTTT
TRBV9	.	TRBJ1-1	.	CASSVGDTEAFF	TGTGCCAGCAGCGTAGGGGACACTGAAGCTTTCTTT
TRBV5-1	.	TRBJ2-3	few	CATKPQTVSTDTQYF	TGCGCCACCAAGCCCCAGACGGTTAGCACAGATACGCAGTATTTT
TRBV19	.	TRBJ1-1	once	CASSIQGNTEAFF	TGTGCCAGTAGTATCCAGGGAAACACTGAAGCTTTCTTT
TRBV30	.	TRBJ1-2	.	CACDPIGNTYGYTF	TGTGCCTGCGATCCCATTGGGAATACCTATGGCTACACCTTC
TRBV5-1	TRBD1	TRBJ1-6	.	CASSWTGDSPLHF	TGCGCCAGCAGCTGGACAGGGGATTCACCCCTCCACTTT
TRBV21-1	.	TRBJ1-5	.	CASILRWDRAGVNQPQHF	TGTGCCAGCATCCTTCGATGGGACAGGGCTGGGGTGAATCAGCCCCAGCATTTT
TRBV2	.	TRBJ2-7	.	CASRQDLSYEQYF	TGTGCCAGCCGACAGGACCTCTCCTACGAGCAGTACTTC
TRBV30	TRBD2	TRBJ2-1	.	CAWARGGPYNEQFF	TGTGCCTGGGCCCGCGGGGGGCCTTACAATGAGCAGTTCTTC
TRBV29-1	.	TRBJ1-1	.	CSVREVTEAFF	TGCAGCGTCCGGGAGGTCACTGAAGCTTTCTTT
TRBV5-1	.	TRBJ1-5	.	CASSPPRGRADHSNQPQHF	TGCGCCAGCAGCCCCCCCAGAGGGAGGGCCGATCATAGCAATCAGCCCCAGCATTTT
TRBV19	TRBD2	TRBJ2-5	.	CASSMRVAGGQGETQYF	TGTGCCAGTAGTATGAGGGTAGCGGGGGGGCAGGGTGAGACCCAGTACTTC
TRBV5-5	TRBD2	TRBJ2-5	few	CASSPGLAGGGETQYF	TGTGCCAGCAGCCCCGGACTAGCGGGGGGCGGGGAGACCCAGTACTTC
TRBV5-1	TRBD2	TRBJ2-3	.	CASSPSSGSTDTQYF	TGCGCCAGCAGCCCATCTAGCGGCAGCACAGATACGCAGTATTTT
TRBV2	.	TRBJ2-1	.	CASVDNEQFF	TGTGCCAGCGTGGACAATGAGCAGTTCTTC
TRBV19	.	TRBJ1-4	.	CASSMGAVPEKLFF	TGTGCCAGTAGTATGGGGGCGGTTCCTGAAAAACTGTTTTTT
TRBV4-1	.	TRBJ1-2	.	CASSQGTDRGYTF	TGCGCCAGCAGCCAAGGGACAGATCGGGGCTACACCTTC
TRBV7-6	TRBD1	TRBJ2-3	.	CASSLAWSGGSTDTQYF	TGTGCCAGCAGCTTAGCGTGGTCAGGGGGTAGCACAGATACGCAGTATTTT
TRBV18	.	TRBJ2-3	.	CASSTRRITDTQYF	TGTGCCAGCTCCACCCGTAGGATTACAGATACGCAGTATTTT
TRBV18	TRBD1	TRBJ1-2	.	CASSPPGQGSGYTF	TGTGCCAGCTCACCTCCGGGACAGGGAAGTGGCTACACCTTC
TRBV6-1	TRBD1	TRBJ1-1	.	CASSQTGSYTEAFF	TGTGCCAGTTCACAGACAGGGTCATACACTGAAGCTTTCTTT
TRBV5-4	TRBD1	TRBJ2-7	.	CASSFLGGGYEQYF	TGTGCCAGCAGCTTCCTAGGGGGCGGCTACGAGCAGTACTTC
TRBV5-1	.	TRBJ1-2	.	CASSLGGTDYGYTF	TGCGCCAGCAGCTTGGGTGGGACGGACTATGGCTACACCTTC
TRBV5-1	.	TRBJ1-1	.	CASCYDGNTEAFF	TGCGCCAGCTGCTACGATGGGAACACTGAAGCTTTCTTT
TRBV9	.	TRBJ2-2	.	CASSVHSDLAAGELFF	TGTGCCAGCAGCGTTCATTCCGATCTGGCAGCCGGGGAGCTGTTTTTT
TRBV2	.	TRBJ1-2	.	CARSQVQQGGYTF	TGTGCCAGATCACAGGTTCAACAAGGTGGCTACACCTTC
TRBV10-3	.	TRBJ1-2	once	CAISELQGYTF	TGTGCCATCAGTGAGTTGCAGGGCTACACCTTC
TRBV19	TRBD2	TRBJ2-5	.	CASSPLAGGLETQYF	TGTGCCAGTAGTCCCCTGGCGGGGGGATTGGAGACCCAGTACTTC
TRBV19	TRBD1	TRBJ1-6	.	CASSPGQGYNSPLHF	TGTGCCAGTAGCCCCGGACAGGGCTATAATTCACCCCTCCACTTT
TRBV9	TRBD2	TRBJ2-1	.	CASSRTSGGADEQFF	TGTGCCAGCTCCAGGACTAGCGGGGGCGCCGATGAGCAGTTCTTC
TRBV4-1	TRBD1	TRBJ1-1	.	CASSQVITGEEAFF	TGCGCCAGCAGCCAAGTTATAACAGGGGAGGAAGCTTTCTTT
TRBV11-1	TRBD1	TRBJ2-7	.	CASSPPGQGAFNEQYF	TGTGCCAGCAGCCCGCCGGGACAGGGGGCTTTCAACGAGCAGTACTTC
TRBV12-5	.	TRBJ2-3	.	CASGFGNVGAPDTQYF	TGTGCTAGTGGTTTTGGAAACGTCGGGGCTCCAGATACGCAGTATTTT
TRBV9	.	TRBJ1-1	.	CASSPFRVREAFF	TGTGCCAGCAGCCCATTTCGGGTCCGTGAAGCTTTCTTT
TRBV4-1	.	TRBJ1-2	.	CASSQDGRVNYGYTF	TGCGCCAGCAGCCAAGATGGACGGGTTAACTATGGCTACACCTTC
TRBV2	TRBD1	TRBJ2-7	.	CASSPGQVEQYF	TGTGCCAGCAGTCCCGGACAGGTAGAGCAGTACTTC
TRBV6-5	.	TRBJ1-6	.	CASSYSSFGGLTLHF	TGTGCCAGCAGTTATAGCTCCTTCGGGGGACTCACCCTCCACTTT